A selection of T cell receptor beta chains follows, all from one sample in a study of CD8+CD57+ T cells in acquired aplastic anemia. One entry per CDR3 protein, called by TCRdb with MiXCR from the reads. The repertoire holds roughly 180,000 distinct CDR3 sequences, with about 64% as singletons. Sequencing used sorted CD4+, CD8+, or CD8+CD57+ T cells (not recorded which) from PBMCs. Receptor source: a human donor with severe aplastic anemia or a healthy control (not recorded which). The CDR3 runs from the conserved cysteine through the conserved F or W.

j_call v_call cdr3_aa
TRBJ2-6 TRBV19 CASSIVGSTNVLTF
TRBJ2-5 TRBV19 CASSIDPTGGATKTQYF
TRBJ2-7 TRBV7-3 CASSPRASGISEQYF
TRBJ2-5 TRBV19 CASSLSLRSQETQYF
TRBJ2-1 TRBV20-1 CSARELAGAAIYNEQFF
TRBJ2-1 TRBV20-1 CSASPDRVEGNEQFF
TRBJ1-5 TRBV19 CASSLQDAGPQQPQHF
TRBJ2-3 TRBV7-6 CASSRGAGTDTQYF
TRBJ2-7 TRBV27 CASSPTRTGLGEQYF
TRBJ2-7 TRBV20-1 CSARDIPNYEQYF
TRBJ1-2 TRBV20-1 CSAGTGEGALYGYTF
TRBJ2-7 TRBV7-2 CASSLGLAGAEQYF
TRBJ2-7 TRBV24-1 CATSVGYEQYF
TRBJ2-7 TRBV7-9 CASDYPPDYEQYF
TRBJ1-2 TRBV10-3 CAITPGQSYGYTF
TRBJ2-1 TRBV9 CASSFRRYNEQFF
TRBJ2-2 TRBV15 CATSRVVGTANAGELFF
TRBJ2-7 TRBV7-9 CASSLYRTGGEQYF
TRBJ1-2 TRBV2 CASSDRDRLFNYGYTF
TRBJ2-2 TRBV12-3/TRBV12-4 CASSLEARSGELFF
TRBJ2-1 TRBV7-2 CASSSTSGGSYNEQFF
TRBJ1-2 TRBV20-1 CSARNPVDGYTF
TRBJ2-1 TRBV20-1 CSARPPSGGPEQFF
TRBJ2-7 TRBV7-8 CASSPNGRNEQYF
TRBJ2-7 TRBV15 CATSRTGPESYEQYF
TRBJ2-1 TRBV20-1 CSAEDRNEQFF
TRBJ1-1 TRBV29-1 CSVGDGLNTEAFF
TRBJ1-1 TRBV20-1 CSAGAGAGETEAFF
TRBJ1-4 TRBV15 CATSRAGDRRNEKLFF
TRBJ1-1 TRBV19 CASSIDGRRGIGEAFF
TRBJ1-2 TRBV7-2 CASSRVGGIYGYTF
TRBJ1-2 TRBV19 CASKDLEDYGYTF
TRBJ2-3 TRBV15 CATSSYGGRTDTQYF
TRBJ1-6 TRBV9 CASSVADLGNSPLHF
TRBJ2-7 TRBV4-1 CASSQAGWGQGAREQYF
TRBJ2-7 TRBV11-2 CASSHGAYEQYF
TRBJ2-1 TRBV2 CASSVEGPPGQFF
TRBJ2-5 TRBV7-2 CASSLVTGGQETQYF
TRBJ2-7 TRBV20-1 CSVREGAVYEQYF
TRBJ2-1 TRBV7-7 CASSLGGTASYNEQFF
TRBJ1-5 TRBV10-3 CAISDGTTLSQPQHF
TRBJ2-7 TRBV11-2 CASSLPEGLAPYEQYF
TRBJ1-1 TRBV14 CASSHLFLGRDGAFF
TRBJ2-6 TRBV6-4 CASSDTGGAGANVLTF
TRBJ1-2 TRBV20-1 CSARDPPSGGYTF
TRBJ1-2 TRBV29-1 CSVEEEGLIDGYTF
TRBJ1-6 TRBV5-1 CASSQDAGVPLHF
TRBJ1-2 TRBV24-1 CATSDSRTERNGYTF
TRBJ1-4 TRBV9 CASSPGAGDEKLFF
TRBJ1-6 TRBV7-2 CASSLIPGPTMPLHF
TRBJ2-1 TRBV29-1 CSGLAGGRGEQFF